Following are 25 T cell receptor beta chains from one sample sequenced in a study of cytomegalovirus exposure and HLA in healthy donors. Researchers ran the PCR with 60 Vbeta and 13 Jbeta primers. Sequencing used immunoSEQ multiplex PCR; TCRdb keeps in-frame clones, though not all of them. The profile covers fewer than 150,000 clones, with 60% to 80% appearing a single time and roughly 4.9% taken by the ten largest. Sample: PBMCs. These TCRs come from a woman aged 45-59 years in good health and CMV-seronegative.

This rearrangement joins TRBV6-5 to TRBJ1-2; the D is unclear. This CDR3 region has 12 residues. Germline V gene sequence: CDR1 MNHEY, CDR2 SVGAGI. Trimming took off 2 bases at V and 7 bases at J, with 8 bases between the two ends. The CDR3 loop is CASSYAAGGYTF. The CDR3 nucleotides are TGTGCCAGCAGTTACGCGGCGGGTGGCTACACCTTC.

The rearrangement uses TRBV7-2 and TRBJ1-1; 11 nucleotides agree with TRBD1. Germline lookup yields CDR1 SGHTA and CDR2 FQGNSA. CDR3 length: 16 residues. V dropped 0 bases and J dropped 5; count of bases not matched to a gene: 5. The CDR3 DNA is TGTGCCAGCAGCTTAGCCGGACAGGGGGCGGGAACTGAAGCTTTCTTT. Amino acids: CASSLAGQGAGTEAFF.

The rearrangement uses TRBV15 and TRBJ2-7, with a possible D match to TRBD1 (5 bases). The ends were cut back, 5 bases at V and 4 bases at J, with 18 bases in the middle. Looked up from germline, CDR1 is LNHNV and CDR2 is YYDKDF (reference sequence). This CDR3 has 15 residues. Here the CDR3 DNA reads TGTGCCACCAGCCATTCCCAGGGCATCGGTTACGAGCAGTACTTC. Translation gives CATSHSQGIGYEQYF.

The chain uses TRBV2 and TRBJ2-7; TRBD2 agrees at 9 bases. J gave up 3 bases and V 2 bases, and 5 bases lay outside the gene matches. The CDR3 runs 15 residues. Germline V gene data show CDR1 as SNHLY and CDR2 as FYNNEI. As DNA, the CDR3 is TGTGCCAGCAGTGAACCGCGGGGGGGCATCTACGAGCAGTACTTC. Protein sequence: CASSEPRGGIYEQYF.

The rearrangement links TRBV6-5 to TRBJ1-5, with a tentative D call TRBD1 (5 bases). V shed 5 bases and J shed 3 bases, with 11 bases lying between them. Germline assignment: CDR1 MNHEY and CDR2 SVGAGI. The CDR3 contains 14 residues. CDR3 sequence: CASSENRLNQPQHF. The CDR3 DNA is TGTGCCAGCAGTGAGAACAGGCTCAATCAGCCCCAGCATTTT.

The rearrangement uses TRBV4-1 and TRBJ1-6; D possibly corresponds to TRBD1 (5 bases). With 4 bases removed from V and 11 bases from J, the gap between germline ends came to 18 bases. Germline loops: CDR1 MGHRA, CDR2 YSYEKL. The CDR3 contains 15 residues. The CDR3, as DNA: TGCGCCAGCAGCCGGATAAACCAGGGCCTCACACCCCTCCACTTT. Its translation: CASSRINQGLTPLHF.

The genes are TRBV9 and TRBJ2-2; 9 nucleotides line up with TRBD1. The germline V gene encodes CDR1 SGDLS and CDR2 YYNGEE. This CDR3 comprises 16 residues. J gave up 5 bases and V 0 bases, and 5 bases lay outside the gene matches. For the CDR3, the DNA is TGTGCCAGCAGCGTAGTTACCGGGACAGGGACCGGGGAGCTGTTTTTT. Protein sequence: CASSVVTGTGTGELFF.

The V gene is TRBV2, the J gene TRBJ1-2; a possible D gene is TRBD1 (5 bases). There are 15 residues in the CDR3. CDR1 and CDR2 (germline): SNHLY, FYNNEI. Between the trimmed V and J ends, which lost 4 bases and 6 bases, there was a span of 18 bases. The CDR3 bases are TGTGCCAGCAGTGTGGCAGGCGGGGGAGGAGATGGCTACACCTTC. The encoded protein is CASSVAGGGGDGYTF.

The chain links TRBV4-1 to TRBJ2-5; 9 positions match TRBD2. V trimming: 1 base; J trimming: 0 bases; junction bases outside the gene matches: 3. The CDR3 is made up of 16 amino acids. Germline V gene lookup returns CDR1 MGHRA and CDR2 YSYEKL. CDR3 sequence reads: CASSQGGGGYQETQYF. The CDR3 DNA follows: TGCGCCAGCAGCCAAGGCGGGGGGGGGTACCAAGAGACCCAGTACTTC.

This clone was seen once. The rearrangement joins TRBV29-1 to TRBJ2-3, with D perhaps TRBD1 (5 bases). The ends were cut back, 6 bases at V and 2 bases at J, with 15 bases in the middle. CDR1 and CDR2 (germline): SQVTM, ANQGSEA. The CDR3 has 14 amino acids. Here the CDR3 DNA reads TGCAGCGTGGGGCGGACCGGAGCCACAGATACGCAGTATTTT. Amino acid sequence: CSVGRTGATDTQYF.

V usage is TRBV7-2 and J usage is TRBJ2-5, with TRBD2 as a possible D gene (6 bases). The germline V and J ends were trimmed by 7 bases and 5 bases, with 14 bases remaining between them. Germline assignment: CDR1 SGHTA and CDR2 FQGNSA. CDR3 length equals 13 residues. CDR3 loop: CASTPAGGETQYF. The CDR3 DNA reads TGTGCCAGCACCCCCGCAGGAGGGGAGACCCAGTACTTC.

The chain recombines TRBV28 with TRBJ1-1; TRBD1 matches at 7 bases. The CDR3 consists of 15 residues. Germline CDR1 MDHEN, CDR2 SYDVKM. V trimming: 2 bases; J trimming: 5 bases; junction bases outside the gene matches: 8. The CDR3 here is CASSLHQGGLTEAFF. CDR3 in DNA: TGTGCCAGCAGTTTACACCAGGGGGGATTGACTGAAGCTTTCTTT.

This clone was detected a few times. The J gene is TRBJ2-2, the V gene TRBV28, with D uncertain. The germline V and J ends were trimmed by 3 bases and 4 bases, with 15 bases remaining between them. Germline CDR1 MDHEN, CDR2 SYDVKM. The CDR3 consists of 16 residues. The CDR3 DNA sequence: TGTGCCAGCAGTTTGAATCCTAGAAGCCCCACCGGGGAGCTGTTTTTT. It yields the protein CASSLNPRSPTGELFF.

The J gene is TRBJ2-7, the V gene TRBV7-2; the D gene is possibly TRBD1 (5 bases). Trimming shortened V by 11 bases and J by 2 bases, and 16 bases separated the two germline ends. The CDR3 length is 13 residues. Germline CDR1 SGHTA, CDR2 FQGNSA. In nucleotides, the CDR3 is TGTGCCTCAAGGTACAGGCAAGCCTACGAGCAGTACTTC. This codes for CASRYRQAYEQYF.

This clone was seen a single time. This chain connects TRBV7-8 to TRBJ2-1; possible D gene TRBD2, 7 bases. The germline V gene has CDR1 SGHVS and CDR2 FQNEAQ. V was clipped by 5 bases and J by 5 bases, with 16 bases between them. The CDR3 covers 15 residues. As DNA, the CDR3 is TGTGCCAGCAGCCGTCCGGGGGGCTACAACAATGAGCAGTTCTTC. Amino acids: CASSRPGGYNNEQFF.

The chain links TRBV19 to TRBJ2-7, with D possibly matching TRBD2 (6 bases). V was shortened by 4 bases and J by 4 bases, with 11 bases between the two germline ends. Germline V lookup: CDR1 LNHDA, CDR2 SQIVND (reference sequence). The CDR3 totals 13 residues. The DNA of the CDR3 is TGTGCCAGTAGTAAGGGACGGGAGTACGAGCAGTACTTC. Translation gives CASSKGREYEQYF.

The J gene is TRBJ2-3, the V gene TRBV19; TRBD2 matches 10 bases. This CDR3 region has 14 residues. V gave up 8 bases and J gave up 2 bases; unmatched junction bases: 4. CDR1 LNHDA and CDR2 SQIVND come from the germline V gene (reference sequence). CDR3 DNA: TGTGCCAGTCTAGCGGGGGCCCACACAGATACGCAGTATTTT. Translation: CASLAGAHTDTQYF.

The DNA for the CDR3 is TGTGCCAGCAGCAAATCGGACAGGGGCGGGGAGCTGTTTTTT. It specifies CASSKSDRGGELFF. The chain combines TRBV11-3 with TRBJ2-2; 9 bases map to TRBD1. Germline CDR1 SGHNT, CDR2 YENEEA. CDR3 length: 14 residues. V shed 5 bases, J shed 7 bases, and the junction held 5 bases outside the gene matches. The full variable domain, its missing parts supplied by reference TRBV11-3 and TRBJ2-2, is EAGVVQSPRYKIIEKKQPVAFWCNPISGHNTLYWYLQNLGQGPELLIRYENEEAVDDSQLPKDRFSAERLKGVDSTLKIQPAELGDSAVYLCASSKSDRGGELFFGEGSRLTVL.

With respect to this clone: One end of the junction is discordant with germline, which a read error may explain. V and J are TRBV7-9 and TRBJ2-1; D is perhaps TRBD1 (7 bases). The CDR3 runs to 14 residues. Germline CDR1 SEHNR, CDR2 FQNEAQ (reference sequence). CDR3 region: CSSSRGQGGNEQFF. CDR3 DNA sequence: TGTTCCAGCAGCAGAGGGCAGGGGGGTAATGAGCAGTTCTTC.

The chain couples TRBV21-1 to TRBJ1-5. TRBV21-1 is a documented pseudogene. This CDR3 comprises 16 residues. The CDR3 reads CASSSSGISFRYPQHF. As DNA, the CDR3 is TGTGCCAGCAGCTCCTCGGGGATTTCCTTTAGATATCCCCAGCATTTT.

V gene TRBV28 combines with J gene TRBJ1-1, with TRBD1 matching 7 bases. Looked up from germline, CDR1 is MDHEN and CDR2 is SYDVKM. V dropped 5 bases and J dropped 4; count of bases not matched to a gene: 10. The CDR3 runs 15 residues. CDR3 in DNA: TGTGCCAGCAGTCCCTCGACAGGGATTAGCACTGAAGCTTTCTTT. This sequence encodes CASSPSTGISTEAFF.

The chain uses TRBV4-2 and TRBJ2-7, with 7 bases lining up with TRBD1. J lost 3 bases, V lost 1 base, and 6 bases had no gene match. Germline V gene lookup returns CDR1 LGHNA and CDR2 YNFKEQ. The CDR3 extends over 15 amino acids. CDR3 region: CASSQVRGRNYEQYF. The CDR3 DNA is TGTGCCAGCAGCCAAGTGAGGGGGCGGAACTACGAGCAGTACTTC.

Here the CDR3 reads CASSIGQGSYNEQFF. The CDR3 DNA reads TGTGCCAGTAGTATCGGACAGGGGTCCTACAATGAGCAGTTCTTC. The chain couples TRBV19 to TRBJ2-1; 9 bases are shared with TRBD1. Germline loops: CDR1 LNHDA, CDR2 SQIVND (reference sequence). V shed 3 bases, J shed 1 base, and the junction held 1 base outside the gene matches. The CDR3 runs 15 residues.

This chain links TRBV30 with TRBJ1-2, with TRBD1 identical over 9 bases. Germline CDR1 and CDR2: GTSNPN and SVGIG (reference sequence). The CDR3 runs to 14 residues. With 2 bases clipped from V and 4 bases from J, the junction kept 5 bases outside the gene matches. CDR3 DNA: TGTGCCTGGAGTCCTGACAGGGGGTTCTATGGCTACACCTTC. This translates into CAWSPDRGFYGYTF.

This clone has more than one count but fewer than ten. The chain combines TRBV18 with TRBJ1-3; D gene uncertain. V lost 0 bases and J lost 0, with 18 bases in between. The CDR3 sequence is 19 residues long. Per the germline V gene, CDR1 is KGHSH and CDR2 is LQKENI. The DNA for the CDR3 is TGTGCCAGCTCACCACCGTATCTGGACGGACTTATCTCTGGAAACACCATATATTTT. This sequence encodes CASSPPYLDGLISGNTIYF.